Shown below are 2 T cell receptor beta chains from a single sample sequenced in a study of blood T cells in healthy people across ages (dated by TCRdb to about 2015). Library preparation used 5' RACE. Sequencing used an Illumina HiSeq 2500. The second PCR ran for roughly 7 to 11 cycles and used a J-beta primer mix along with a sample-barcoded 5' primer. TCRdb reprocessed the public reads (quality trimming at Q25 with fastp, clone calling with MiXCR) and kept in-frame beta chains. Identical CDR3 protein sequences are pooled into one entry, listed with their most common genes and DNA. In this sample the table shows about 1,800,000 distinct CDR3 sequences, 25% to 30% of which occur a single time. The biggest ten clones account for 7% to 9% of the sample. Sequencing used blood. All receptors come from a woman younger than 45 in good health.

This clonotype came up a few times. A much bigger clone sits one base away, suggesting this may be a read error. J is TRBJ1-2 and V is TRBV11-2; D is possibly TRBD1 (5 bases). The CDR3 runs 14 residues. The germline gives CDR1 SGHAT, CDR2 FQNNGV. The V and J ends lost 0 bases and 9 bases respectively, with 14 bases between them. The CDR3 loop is CASSLDRGGVCYTF. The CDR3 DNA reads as TGTGCCAGCAGCTTAGATCGGGGCGGGGTTTGCTACACCTTC.

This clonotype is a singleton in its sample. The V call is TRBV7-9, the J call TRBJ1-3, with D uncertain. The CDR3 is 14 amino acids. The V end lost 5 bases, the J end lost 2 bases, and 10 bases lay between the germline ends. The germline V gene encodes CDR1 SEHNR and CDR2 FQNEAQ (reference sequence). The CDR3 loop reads CASSLIPAGNTIYF. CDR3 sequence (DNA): TGTGCCAGCAGCCTAATTCCCGCTGGAAACACCATATATTTT. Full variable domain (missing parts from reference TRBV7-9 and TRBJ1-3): DTGVSQNPRHKITKRGQNVTFRCDPISEHNRLYWYRQTLGQGPEFLTYFQNEAQLEKSRLLSDRFSAERPKGSFSTLEIQRTEQGDSAMYLCASSLIPAGNTIYFGEGSWLTVV.